Listed here is a single T cell receptor beta chain. This record comes from a study of blood T cell repertoires in COVID-19. Study-level background: Sample material is recorded as cDNA or gDNA derived from T cells, B-cell-depleted T cells, or PBMCs.

V gave up 0 bases and J gave up 4 bases, with 10 bases separating them. There are 15 residues in the CDR3. Germline CDR1 and CDR2: LGHNA and YSLEER. Assay: immunoSEQ multiplex PCR; the TCRdb copy retains only in-frame clones and omits some. The sample consists of about 68,000 clones, 75% to 80% of them appearing once. The rearrangement uses TRBV4-3 and TRBJ2-1; weak D call: TRBD2 (5 bases). The TCR comes from a woman aged 55-70 years with acute or convalescent COVID-19. The sequencing sample was made of peripheral blood. The DNA for the CDR3 is TGCGCCAGCAGCCAAGAACTCCGGGGTTACAATGAGCAGTTCTTC. Translation: CASSQELRGYNEQFF.